One and the same sample provided the 28 T cell receptor beta chains below, sequenced in a study of naive and memory T cell subsets. The beta constant-region primer was an equimolar mix of two oligonucleotides covering TRBC1 and TRBC2. Four rounds of PCR amplified the ligated cDNA using nested alpha and beta constant-region primers plus SP2. TCRdb recomputed calls from the UMI-ligation and nested PCR reads with MiXCR, one row per CDR3 protein. The data contain about 120,000 distinct CDR3 sequences, roughly 32% of them seen just once; the ten biggest clones take up approximately 0.88%. Sequencing input: central memory CD4+ T cells from blood. The receptors here all came from a human donor in good health.

In its sample, this clonotype was seen a few times. This rearrangement joins TRBV20-1 to TRBJ2-7, with 8 bases fitting TRBD1. Germline values: CDR1 DFQATT, CDR2 SNEGSKA (reference sequence). The CDR3 loop spans 14 amino acids. J lost 5 bases, V lost 6 bases, and 12 bases had no gene match. CDR3: CSARGQGQVHEQYF. The CDR3 coding sequence is TGCAGTGCCCGCGGACAGGGTCAGGTCCACGAGCAGTACTTC.

A few counts support this clonotype. The CDR3 loop reads CASSPRGQLNTEAFF. The CDR3 nucleotides read TGTGCCAGCAGCCCTCGGGGACAGCTGAACACTGAAGCTTTCTTT. The chain couples TRBV28 to TRBJ1-1, with 7 bases lining up with TRBD1. The V gene's germline CDR1 is MDHEN and CDR2 SYDVKM. Germline trimming cut 6 bases from V and 0 bases from J; bases unmatched to any gene: 7. This CDR3 has 15 residues.

V and J are TRBV29-1 and TRBJ1-1, with 8 positions matching TRBD1. V shed 1 base and J 4 bases; nucleotides not matched to a gene: 5. From germline, CDR1 is SQVTM and CDR2 ANQGSEA. The CDR3 is 14 residues long. CDR3 bases: TGCAGCGTTGAAGCGCACAGGGGGGGCACTGAAGCTTTCTTT. It translates to CSVEAHRGGTEAFF.

The chain carries TRBV6-2 or TRBV6-3 and TRBJ1-5, with a weak D call TRBD1 (5 bases). Germline V lookup: CDR1 MNHEY, CDR2 SVGEGT. This CDR3 is built from 16 residues. V lost 1 base to trimming and J lost 7 bases, with 17 bases between them. CDR3 in amino acids: CASSYYPGLLEQPQHF. The CDR3 DNA follows: TGTGCCAGCAGTTACTATCCAGGGCTCCTCGAGCAGCCCCAGCATTTT.

This clonotype has just a few counts. CDR3 sequence (DNA): TGTGCCAGCAGACGGCGCCAGCTAGCGGGGACCTACGAGCAGTACTTC. As protein: CASRRRQLAGTYEQYF. This chain uses TRBV28 with TRBJ2-7, with TRBD2 identical over 9 bases. Trimming took 6 bases from V and 2 from J; bases not matched to a gene: 11. Looked up from germline, CDR1 is MDHEN and CDR2 is SYDVKM. The CDR3 covers 16 residues.

At least ten counts were recorded for this clonotype. The V gene is TRBV7-8, the J gene TRBJ2-3; 15 bases align to TRBD2. Trimming removed 5 bases from V and 8 bases from J; junction bases left unmatched: 8. This CDR3 region has 16 residues. Germline V lookup: CDR1 SGHVS, CDR2 FQNEAQ. The CDR3: CASSPGTSGRLVTQYF. DNA for the CDR3: TGTGCCAGCAGCCCGGGGACTAGCGGGAGGCTCGTTACGCAGTATTTT. Looking up the rest from reference TRBV7-8 and TRBJ2-3 gives the full variable domain: GAGVSQSPRYKVAKRGQDVALRCDPISGHVSLFWYQQALGQGPEFLTYFQNEAQLDKSGLPSDRFFAERPEGSVSTLKIQRTQQEDSAVYLCASSPGTSGRLVTQYFGPGTRLTVL.

The chain links TRBV3-1 to TRBJ2-7; TRBD2 might be the D (6 bases). There are 13 residues in the CDR3. V was pared by 1 base and J by 7 bases, with 11 bases between. Looked up from germline, CDR1 is LGHDT and CDR2 is YNNKEL (reference sequence). CDR3 nucleotide sequence: TGTGCCAGCAGCCAAGGTCGGGGGTGGGAGCAGTACTTC. Encoded protein: CASSQGRGWEQYF.

The chain has TRBV19 and TRBJ1-4, with TRBD1 as a possible D gene (6 bases). V was pared by 5 bases and J by 0 bases, with 10 bases between. CDR3 length: 15 residues. Germline-derived CDR1 and CDR2 are LNHDA and SQIVND (reference sequence). CDR3 DNA: TGTGCCAGTAGTTTTGGACAGACAACTAATGAAAAACTGTTTTTT. Its protein is CASSFGQTTNEKLFF.

The chain is built from TRBV27 and TRBJ1-5; D is uncertain. The CDR3 consists of 14 residues. V lost 3 bases and J lost 6, with 12 bases in between. Germline lookup yields CDR1 MNHEY and CDR2 SMNVEV (reference sequence). The CDR3 nucleotides are TGTGCCAGCAGTTTCGCGGGATCCGGTCAGCCCCAGCATTTT. This translates into CASSFAGSGQPQHF.

The V and J genes are TRBV7-8 and TRBJ2-3; no firm D call. Germline CDR1 SGHVS, CDR2 FQNEAQ. The V end was cut by 5 bases, the J end by 5 bases, with 5 bases between. CDR3 length equals 11 residues. In DNA form, the CDR3 reads TGTGCCAGCAGCCCCCAAGATACGCAGTATTTT. The encoded protein is CASSPQDTQYF.

This chain connects TRBV4-1 to TRBJ2-1; D is unresolved. Germline CDR1 is MGHRA and CDR2 is YSYEKL. CDR3 length equals 16 residues. Trimming stripped 1 base from V and 6 bases from J, with 16 bases between. CDR3 residues: CASSQAPAHAPNEQFF. The CDR3 bases are TGCGCCAGCAGCCAAGCCCCGGCGCACGCGCCCAATGAGCAGTTCTTC.

This clonotype was counted a few times. The rearrangement uses TRBV27 and TRBJ2-4; TRBD1 is a possible D gene (5 bases). The V gene's germline CDR1 is MNHEY and CDR2 SMNVEV (reference sequence). The CDR3 is made up of 14 amino acids. Trimming cost V 5 bases and J 2 bases, with 10 bases left between them. The CDR3 DNA reads as TGTGCCAGCAGTAGCACAGGAACCAAAAACATTCAGTACTTC. Translated, it gives CASSSTGTKNIQYF.

In DNA, the CDR3 is TGTGCCAGCATCCACCCTGGACGGGGGCGGGTGGATGAGCAGTTCTTC. Translation gives CASIHPGRGRVDEQFF. The chain links TRBV7-9 to TRBJ2-1; D may correspond to TRBD1 or TRBD2 (6 bases each). Trimming shortened V by 7 bases and J by 8 bases, and 24 bases separated the two germline ends. The CDR3 runs 16 residues. The germline gives CDR1 SEHNR, CDR2 FQNEAQ (reference sequence).

This clonotype appeared a few times. V and J are TRBV27 and TRBJ2-1, with a weak D call TRBD1 (5 bases). V lost 3 bases and J lost 2, with 14 bases in between. This CDR3 spans 16 amino acids. Germline lookup yields CDR1 MNHEY and CDR2 SMNVEV (reference sequence). The CDR3 is CASSFQAKGAYNEQFF. CDR3 bases: TGTGCCAGCAGTTTCCAGGCCAAAGGGGCCTACAATGAGCAGTTCTTC.

The sample holds many counts of this clonotype. This sequence joins TRBV9 and TRBJ2-2; 8 bases match TRBD1. Germline trimming cut 4 bases from V and 8 bases from J; bases unmatched to any gene: 16. The length of the CDR3 is 17 residues. Per germline, CDR1 SGDLS and CDR2 YYNGEE. This chain's CDR3 is CASSLTSDRAGGGELFF. The CDR3 DNA reads as TGTGCCAGCAGCCTAACTTCGGACAGGGCGGGTGGAGGGGAGCTGTTTTTT.

This chain connects TRBV28 to TRBJ2-5, with D possibly being TRBD1 (6 bases). Germline assignment: CDR1 MDHEN and CDR2 SYDVKM. The ends were cut back, 5 bases at V and 5 bases at J, with 24 bases in the middle. CDR3 size: 17 residues. The CDR3 bases are TGTGCCAGCAGTCCCCCAGGGGCGCAGAAGGGCCGGGAGACCCAGTACTTC. It is translated as CASSPPGAQKGRETQYF.

This chain joins TRBV20-1 and TRBJ2-1; possible D gene TRBD2, 5 bases. The ends were cut back, 0 bases at V and 4 bases at J, with 10 bases in the middle. The CDR3 runs 14 residues. CDR1 is DFQATT and CDR2 is SNEGSKA in the germline V gene (reference sequence). The CDR3 coding sequence is TGCAGTGCTAGAGATGGAGGAGGATACAATGAGCAGTTCTTC. Its translation is CSARDGGGYNEQFF.

V usage is TRBV3-1 and J usage is TRBJ2-1, with 7 bases lining up with TRBD2. Germline CDR1 is LGHDT and CDR2 is YNNKEL (reference sequence). V lost 4 bases, J lost 0 bases, and 12 bases stayed unmatched. The CDR3 contains 18 residues. The CDR3 DNA reads as TGTGCCAGCAGCCGCCCCCCGGTGGCTAGCGGCTCCTACAATGAGCAGTTCTTC. It is translated as CASSRPPVASGSYNEQFF.

This clonotype was counted between two and nine times. The genes are TRBV6-5 and TRBJ1-6; a possible D gene is TRBD1 (6 bases). V lost 5 bases and J 10 bases, leaving 15 bases between the germline ends. The germline CDR1 and CDR2 sequences are MNHEY and SVGAGI. The length of the CDR3 is 14 residues. The CDR3 region is CASSQQGRRSPLHF. CDR3 in DNA: TGTGCCAGCAGTCAACAGGGAAGGAGATCACCCCTCCACTTT.

This clonotype has at least ten counts. The chain combines TRBV6-1 with TRBJ2-7, with a weak D call TRBD2 (5 bases). Germline CDR1 MNHNS, CDR2 SASEGT. V dropped 2 bases and J dropped 4 bases, with 15 bases sitting between them. CDR3 length: 15 residues. The CDR3, as DNA: TGTGCCAGCAGTGAAACTAGGTCCCACAAGTACGAGCAGTACTTC. Its translation: CASSETRSHKYEQYF.

V gene TRBV20-1 combines with J gene TRBJ1-2; D is unclear. The CDR3 has 14 amino acids. The germline V and J ends were trimmed by 6 bases and 4 bases, with 18 bases remaining between them. The germline V gene has CDR1 DFQATT and CDR2 SNEGSKA (reference sequence). The CDR3 DNA reads as TGCAGTGCGGGCTCGGGAGCGACGACCTATGGCTACACCTTC. Residues: CSAGSGATTYGYTF.

This clonotype was observed a handful of times. The V gene is TRBV19, the J gene TRBJ2-3; the D gene is possibly TRBD2 (7 bases). Germline lookup yields CDR1 LNHDA and CDR2 SQIVND (reference sequence). Trimming took off 5 bases at V and 0 bases at J, with 12 bases between the two ends. CDR3 size: 15 residues. In DNA form, the CDR3 reads TGTGCCAGTAGTTTCGGGGGGCACAGCACAGATACGCAGTATTTT. Amino acids: CASSFGGHSTDTQYF.

The CDR3 region has the DNA TGTGCCAGCAGCGTAATGGCGACTGGGGCCAACGTCCTGACTTTC. Amino acid sequence: CASSVMATGANVLTF. V and J are TRBV9 and TRBJ2-6, with no clear D. Germline CDR1 and CDR2: SGDLS and YYNGEE. Trimming stripped 1 base from V and 2 bases from J, with 7 bases between. CDR3 length equals 15 residues.

This clonotype was seen more than once but under ten times. The chain couples TRBV18 to TRBJ2-2; 10 bases map to TRBD1. The CDR3 runs to 18 residues. The V segment lost 3 bases and the J segment 6 bases; nucleotides outside the gene matches: 13. Germline V gene lookup returns CDR1 KGHSH and CDR2 LQKENI. Here the CDR3 reads CASSPHIPGQGKSGELFF. The DNA for the CDR3 is TGTGCCAGCTCACCCCACATACCGGGACAGGGGAAATCCGGGGAGCTGTTTTTT.

This chain connects TRBV7-2 to TRBJ2-7; 8 nucleotides align to TRBD1. The CDR3 totals 16 residues. Trimming cost V 3 bases and J 1 base; bases outside gene matches: 8. Looked up from germline, CDR1 is SGHTA and CDR2 is FQGNSA. The CDR3 coding sequence is TGTGCCAGCAGCTTTATGTCGGGACAGGTTTCCTACGAGCAGTACTTC. Its protein product is CASSFMSGQVSYEQYF.

The rearrangement joins TRBV6-1 to TRBJ1-5; D perhaps matches TRBD1 (5 bases). Trimming stripped 4 bases from V and 5 bases from J, with 12 bases between. The CDR3 has 14 amino acids. The germline gives CDR1 MNHNS, CDR2 SASEGT. CDR3 sequence: CASSGGWGDQPQHF. CDR3 DNA: TGTGCCAGCAGTGGGGGATGGGGGGATCAGCCCCAGCATTTT.

This clonotype was detected a few times. This rearrangement joins TRBV6-2 or TRBV6-3 to TRBJ1-5; TRBD1 aligns across 7 bases. Germline trimming cut 10 bases from V and 9 bases from J; bases unmatched to any gene: 12. Germline CDR1 MNHEY, CDR2 SVGEGT. The CDR3 extends over 13 amino acids. The CDR3 loop reads CATGDRDLVPQHF. DNA of the CDR3: TGTGCCACGGGCGACAGGGACCTCGTGCCCCAGCATTTT.

The V and J genes are TRBV2 and TRBJ1-1; TRBD1 might be the D (5 bases). V was pared by 7 bases and J by 1 base, with 10 bases between. The CDR3 totals 13 residues. The germline V gene has CDR1 SNHLY and CDR2 FYNNEI. CDR3: CASTPGTNTEAFF. The CDR3 DNA reads as TGTGCCAGCACCCCGGGGACGAACACTGAAGCTTTCTTT. The full variable domain, its missing parts supplied by reference TRBV2 and TRBJ1-1, is EPEVTQTPSHQVTQMGQEVILRCVPISNHLYFYWYRQILGQKVEFLVSFYNNEISEKSEIFDDQFSVERPDGSNFTLKIRSTKLEDSAMYFCASTPGTNTEAFFGQGTRLTVV.